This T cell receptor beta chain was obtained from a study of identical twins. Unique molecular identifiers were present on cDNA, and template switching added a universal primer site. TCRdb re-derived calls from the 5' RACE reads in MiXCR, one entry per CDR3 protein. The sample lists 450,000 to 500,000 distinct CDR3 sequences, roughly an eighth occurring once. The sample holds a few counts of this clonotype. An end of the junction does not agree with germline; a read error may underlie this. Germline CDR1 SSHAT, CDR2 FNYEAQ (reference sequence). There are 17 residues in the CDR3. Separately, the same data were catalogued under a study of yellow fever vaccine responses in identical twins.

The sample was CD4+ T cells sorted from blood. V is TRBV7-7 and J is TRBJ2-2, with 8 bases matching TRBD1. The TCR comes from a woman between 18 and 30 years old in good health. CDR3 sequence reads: CASSLPPTGANTGELFF. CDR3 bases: TGTGCTAGCAGCTTACCCCCGACAGGGGCGAACACCGGGGAGCTGTTTTTT.